This passage covers 30 T cell receptor beta chains from one sample sequenced in a study of shared clonotypes between healthy human individuals. This table comes from immunoSEQ multiplex PCR, and its TCRdb copy is limited to in-frame clones, with some not included. The data show some 580,000 clones, almost 97% seen once. Sequenced material: naive CD4+ T cells sorted from blood. Subset noted: CD45RA+ positively selected. The receptors were gathered from a woman aged 25 to 39 in good health.

This clone was detected only a few times. The rearrangement links TRBV19 to TRBJ2-6, with D hard to call. The length of the CDR3 is 17 residues. The V gene lost 7 bases and the J gene lost 0 bases, with 16 bases spanning the gap. The germline V gene encodes CDR1 LNHDA and CDR2 SQIVND (reference sequence). This CDR3 reads CASTTPRAGSGANVLTF. DNA of the CDR3: TGTGCCAGTACCACTCCCCGCGCTGGCTCTGGGGCCAACGTCCTGACTTTC.

The chain couples TRBV4-1 to TRBJ2-3; 7 bases line up with TRBD2. CDR1 and CDR2 from the germline V gene are MGHRA and YSYEKL. With V trimmed by 1 base and J by 2 bases, 9 bases remained unmatched. This CDR3 has 17 amino acids. As DNA, the CDR3 is TGCGCCAGCAGCCAAGCGGGAGGTACTGAAAACACAGATACGCAGTATTTT. This sequence encodes CASSQAGGTENTDTQYF.

The chain carries TRBV6-5 and TRBJ1-3; D gene ambiguous. Germline lookup yields CDR1 MNHEY and CDR2 SVGAGI. Deletions cut 8 bases from V and 0 bases from J, with 11 bases between. The CDR3 runs 14 residues. DNA for the CDR3: TGTGCCAGCTGTCAGATGAGCTCTGGAAACACCATATATTTT. Encoded protein: CASCQMSSGNTIYF.

V is TRBV6-4 and J is TRBJ2-2, with 12 bases lining up with TRBD2. Germline CDR1 reads MRHNA; CDR2 reads SNTAGT. The length of the CDR3 is 16 residues. V was pared by 6 bases and J by 6 bases, with 8 bases of the junction left unmatched. The CDR3 here is CASRYWTSGKSGELFF. The CDR3 region has the DNA TGTGCCAGCAGGTACTGGACTAGCGGGAAATCCGGGGAGCTGTTTTTT.

The chain employs TRBV11-2 and TRBJ1-5; D uncertain. Germline-derived CDR1 and CDR2 are SGHAT and FQNNGV. The CDR3 loop spans 14 amino acids. V was pared by 5 bases and J by 1 base, with 9 bases between. CDR3 nucleotides: TGTGCCAGCAGCATTACTTCCAGCAATCAGCCCCAGCATTTT. It yields the protein CASSITSSNQPQHF. Full variable domain (rest looked up from reference TRBV11-2 and TRBJ1-5): EAGVAQSPRYKIIEKRQSVAFWCNPISGHATLYWYQQILGQGPKLLIQFQNNGVVDDSQLPKDRFSAERLKGVDSTLKIQPAKLEDSAVYLCASSITSSNQPQHFGDGTRLSIL.

The chain carries TRBV29-1 and TRBJ2-1, with D perhaps TRBD2 (6 bases). The germline V gene encodes CDR1 SQVTM and CDR2 ANQGSEA. The CDR3 extends over 12 amino acids. V was shortened by 8 bases and J by 7 bases, with 15 bases between the two germline ends. In DNA, the CDR3 is TGCAGCCCTTCTCGACGGGAGAATGAGCAGTTCTTC. It translates to CSPSRRENEQFF.

As DNA, the CDR3 is TGTGCCAGCAGGAAGGAAGGGGTATTCCAAGAGACCCAGTACTTC. Amino acid sequence: CASRKEGVFQETQYF. The chain uses TRBV2 and TRBJ2-5; maybe TRBD1 (5 bases). This CDR3 spans 15 amino acids. Germline lookup yields CDR1 SNHLY and CDR2 FYNNEI. V was trimmed by 6 bases and J by 1 base, leaving 15 bases between them.

V and J are TRBV19 and TRBJ1-5; 7 nucleotides line up with TRBD1. The CDR3 has 14 amino acids. Germline V gene sequence: CDR1 LNHDA, CDR2 SQIVND (reference sequence). After removal of 6 bases from V and 4 bases from J, the junction contained 6 bases not matched to a gene. CDR3 region: CASSRDSLNQPQHF. Written as DNA, the CDR3 is TGTGCCAGTAGCCGGGACAGTCTAAATCAGCCCCAGCATTTT.

The chain carries TRBV18 and TRBJ1-1; 10 nucleotides align to TRBD1. Losses at the gene ends were 4 bases for V and 5 bases for J; bases not matched to a gene: 1. Germline CDR1 and CDR2: KGHSH and LQKENI. CDR3 length equals 13 residues. CDR3 protein: CASSRQGATEAFF. The CDR3 DNA sequence: TGTGCCAGCTCACGACAGGGGGCGACTGAAGCTTTCTTT.

The chain combines TRBV19 with TRBJ2-1, with a tentative D call TRBD1 (6 bases). This CDR3 region has 14 residues. Per the germline V gene, CDR1 is LNHDA and CDR2 is SQIVND (reference sequence). With 3 bases removed from V and 7 bases from J, the gap between germline ends came to 13 bases. This CDR3 reads CASSMTGGLNEQFF. CDR3 bases: TGTGCCAGTAGTATGACTGGGGGCCTTAATGAGCAGTTCTTC.

The chain uses TRBV7-9 and TRBJ2-4; D is ambiguous. There are 15 residues in the CDR3. With 5 bases removed from V and 0 bases from J, the gap between germline ends came to 11 bases. CDR1 is SEHNR, CDR2 FQNEAQ, per germline (reference sequence). CDR3 DNA: TGTGCCAGCAGCCCGGAACGACTAGCCAAAAACATTCAGTACTTC. This encodes CASSPERLAKNIQYF.

The V gene is TRBV19, the J gene TRBJ1-5; TRBD1 aligns across 9 bases. The CDR3 sequence is 14 residues long. CDR1 is LNHDA, CDR2 SQIVND, per germline (reference sequence). The J segment lost 13 bases and the V segment lost 0 bases, leaving 7 bases of the junction unmatched. The CDR3 nucleotides are TGTGCCAGTAGTATAGACGCCGGGACAGGGTCACAGCATTTT. This encodes CASSIDAGTGSQHF.

The chain uses TRBV10-3 and TRBJ2-1; D uncertain. CDR3 length equals 12 residues. Looked up from germline, CDR1 is ENHRY and CDR2 is SYGVKD. V was trimmed by 3 bases and J by 6 bases, leaving 6 bases between them. The DNA of the CDR3 is TGTGCCATCAGTGATGATGGCAATGAGCAGTTCTTC. Translation: CAISDDGNEQFF.

This chain uses TRBV6-6 with TRBJ1-2; D perhaps matches TRBD1 (6 bases). The CDR3 totals 14 residues. Per the germline V gene, CDR1 is MNHNY and CDR2 is SVGAGI (reference sequence). The V end was cut by 0 bases, the J end by 6 bases, with 11 bases between. The CDR3 bases are TGTGCCAGCAGTTACTCCCCACAGGGAAATGGCTACACCTTC. Its protein is CASSYSPQGNGYTF.

This chain links TRBV28 with TRBJ2-7; possible D gene TRBD2, 6 bases. The CDR3 is made up of 17 amino acids. Trimming shortened V by 6 bases and J by 3 bases, and 24 bases separated the two germline ends. Per germline, CDR1 MDHEN and CDR2 SYDVKM. This CDR3 is CASSSSSGGGVVYEQYF. The CDR3 DNA reads TGTGCCAGCAGCTCAAGTTCAGGAGGAGGGGTGGTCTACGAGCAGTACTTC.

This chain links TRBV28 with TRBJ2-1, with a possible D match to TRBD2 (7 bases). Germline V gene lookup returns CDR1 MDHEN and CDR2 SYDVKM. The CDR3 covers 17 residues. V was pared by 4 bases and J by 4 bases, with 20 bases between. The CDR3 reads CASSWGTTRGRYNEQFF. The CDR3 coding sequence is TGTGCCAGCAGTTGGGGTACCACGCGGGGGCGATACAATGAGCAGTTCTTC. Looking up the rest from reference TRBV28 and TRBJ2-1 gives the full variable domain: DVKVTQSSRYLVKRTGEKVFLECVQDMDHENMFWYRQDPGLGLRLIYFSYDVKMKEKGDIPEGYSVSREKKERFSLILESASTNQTSMYLCASSWGTTRGRYNEQFFGPGTRLTVL.

This chain joins TRBV18 and TRBJ1-3; 7 nucleotides match TRBD1. The V segment lost 5 bases and the J segment 4 bases; nucleotides outside the gene matches: 5. In germline, CDR1 is KGHSH, CDR2 LQKENI. The CDR3 extends over 14 amino acids. This CDR3 reads CASSSPTGGNTIYF. CDR3 coding DNA: TGTGCCAGCTCATCCCCGACAGGGGGAAACACCATATATTTT. Full variable domain (rest looked up from reference TRBV18 and TRBJ1-3): NAGVMQNPRHLVRRRGQEARLRCSPMKGHSHVYWYRQLPEEGLKFMVYLQKENIIDESGMPKERFSAEFPKEGPSILRIQQVVRGDSAAYFCASSSPTGGNTIYFGEGSWLTVV.

This clone is a singleton in its sample. The chain is built from TRBV28 and TRBJ1-2; the D gene is possibly TRBD1 (5 bases). The ends were cut back, 7 bases at V and 4 bases at J, with 16 bases in the middle. Per germline, CDR1 MDHEN and CDR2 SYDVKM. The CDR3 has 14 residues. CDR3 protein: CASTKAGAAYGYTF. In nucleotides, the CDR3 is TGTGCCAGCACCAAAGCCGGGGCGGCCTATGGCTACACCTTC.

The genes are TRBV7-6 and TRBJ2-5; 8 bases map to TRBD1. The germline V gene encodes CDR1 SGHVS and CDR2 FNYEAQ. The CDR3 runs 17 residues. With 4 bases clipped from V and 4 bases from J, the junction kept 14 bases outside the gene matches. The CDR3 here is CASSSLGQGERRETQYF. Written as DNA, the CDR3 is TGTGCCAGCAGCTCACTTGGACAGGGTGAGCGTCGAGAGACCCAGTACTTC.

This chain links TRBV27 with TRBJ2-7; 10 bases match TRBD2. CDR3 length: 13 amino acids. Germline V CDR1 and CDR2: MNHEY, SMNVEV (reference sequence). Trimming removed 6 bases from V and 4 bases from J; junction bases left unmatched: 3. The CDR3, as DNA: TGTGCCAGCAGGTTGACTAGCGGGTACGAGCAGTACTTC. Its translation is CASRLTSGYEQYF.

The rearrangement joins TRBV11-3 to TRBJ2-7; D possibly corresponds to TRBD2 (6 bases). CDR3 size: 17 residues. V lost 3 bases and J 1 base, leaving 19 bases between the germline ends. Germline loops: CDR1 SGHNT, CDR2 YENEEA. For the CDR3, the DNA is TGTGCCAGCAGCTTTACCGGGGTGGGGACTTGTTCCTACGAGCAGTACTTC. Translating gives CASSFTGVGTCSYEQYF.

V gene TRBV5-6 combines with J gene TRBJ2-7; D gene uncertain. CDR1 is SGHDT, CDR2 YYEEEE, per germline. Trimming cost V 1 base and J 4 bases, with 18 bases left between them. The CDR3 has 16 amino acids. The chain's CDR3 is CASSLLGYSSEYEQYF. The CDR3 coding sequence is TGTGCCAGCAGCTTGCTAGGTTATAGCTCCGAATACGAGCAGTACTTC. Full variable domain (remainder filled in from reference TRBV5-6 and TRBJ2-7): DAGVTQSPTHLIKTRGQQVTLRCSPKSGHDTVSWYQQALGQGPQFIFQYYEEEERQRGNFPDRFSGHQFPNYSSELNVNALLLGDSALYLCASSLLGYSSEYEQYFGPGTRLTVT.

This chain joins TRBV28 and TRBJ2-1; 12 positions match TRBD2. CDR3 length equals 18 residues. V gave up 4 bases and J gave up 2 bases; unmatched junction bases: 9. Germline V lookup: CDR1 MDHEN, CDR2 SYDVKM. DNA of the CDR3: TGTGCCAGCAGTTCGGAAGGACTAGCGGGATTGGCCTACAATGAGCAGTTCTTC. Residues: CASSSEGLAGLAYNEQFF.

CDR3 DNA sequence: TGCGCCAGCAGCCCGGTGGACAGCACCGGGGAGCTGTTTTTT. Translated: CASSPVDSTGELFF. This chain uses TRBV5-1 with TRBJ2-2; the D gene is possibly TRBD1 (6 bases). The CDR3 runs 14 residues. Trimming removed 4 bases from V and 4 bases from J, with 11 bases in between. The germline V gene has CDR1 SGHRS and CDR2 YFSETQ.

V gene TRBV6-5 combines with J gene TRBJ2-7, with D possibly being TRBD1 (6 bases). Germline V gives CDR1 MNHEY, CDR2 SVGAGI. V lost 2 bases, J lost 6 bases, and 8 bases lay in between. The CDR3 has 12 residues. The CDR3 protein is CASSYNRVEQYF. In nucleotides, the CDR3 is TGTGCCAGCAGTTACAACAGGGTCGAGCAGTACTTC.

This chain uses TRBV18 with TRBJ2-5; either TRBD1 or TRBD2 may supply D (5 bases each). The germline V and J ends were trimmed by 5 bases and 5 bases, with 15 bases remaining between them. CDR1 and CDR2 from the germline V gene are KGHSH and LQKENI. This CDR3 has 14 amino acids. CDR3 amino acids: CASSYGTKGETQYF. CDR3 bases: TGTGCCAGCTCATACGGGACCAAGGGGGAGACCCAGTACTTC.

The chain carries TRBV4-1 and TRBJ1-3; D is ambiguous. Per germline, CDR1 MGHRA and CDR2 YSYEKL. The CDR3 sequence is 14 residues long. V shed 4 bases and J shed 2 bases, with 9 bases lying between them. The DNA for the CDR3 is TGCGCCAGCAGCCTTCATGACACTGGAAACACCATATATTTT. Translating gives CASSLHDTGNTIYF.

This chain joins TRBV27 and TRBJ2-7; D is undetermined. The CDR3 is 15 residues long. Trimming stripped 2 bases from V and 4 bases from J, with 15 bases between. Germline loops: CDR1 MNHEY, CDR2 SMNVEV (reference sequence). CDR3 sequence reads: CASSLLGARRYEQYF. The CDR3 nucleotides read TGTGCCAGCAGTTTACTAGGAGCCCGTCGGTACGAGCAGTACTTC.

The V gene is TRBV15, the J gene TRBJ2-1; 8 bases are shared with TRBD2. The J segment lost 0 bases and the V segment lost 5 bases, leaving 6 bases of the junction unmatched. The length of the CDR3 is 16 residues. Germline V gives CDR1 LNHNV, CDR2 YYDKDF (reference sequence). The CDR3: CATSGRSGSSYNEQFF. The CDR3 DNA sequence: TGTGCCACCAGCGGGAGAAGCGGGAGCTCCTACAATGAGCAGTTCTTC.

This chain uses TRBV9 with TRBJ2-3; D call uncertain. Trimming took 1 base from V and 2 from J, leaving 8 bases between them. Germline CDR1 and CDR2: SGDLS and YYNGEE. CDR3 length equals 14 residues. The CDR3 DNA reads as TGTGCCAGCAGCGTAATCCCAAACACAGATACGCAGTATTTT. Encoded protein: CASSVIPNTDTQYF.